This T cell receptor beta chain emerged from a study of T-cell reconstitution after alpha-beta-depleted transplantation in children. The TCRbeta library was prepared with unique molecular identifiers. TCRdb called the PCR reads again in MiXCR, with one record for every CDR3 protein. Of around 680,000 distinct CDR3 sequences in the sample, 15% to 20% were seen once. This clonotype showed up many times. Germline-derived CDR1 and CDR2 are MRHNA and SNTAGT. Trimming pared 2 bases from V and 6 bases from J, leaving 7 bases between. This CDR3 is built from 13 residues. The chain uses TRBV6-4 and TRBJ2-2; D gene unclear. The clonotype originates from a human donor who donated a stem cell graft to a child with acute myeloid leukemia. The sequences come from PBMCs from the stem cell graft donor, collected from the stem cell graft. The CDR3 is CASSDNWSGELFF. The CDR3 coding sequence is TGTGCCAGCAGTGACAATTGGTCCGGGGAGCTGTTTTTT.